This TCR beta chain derives from a study of CD8+ T cells in alopecia areata. Study details: Twice daily, treated patients received 5 to 10 mg of oral tofacitinib. Dosing with tofacitinib proceeded for 6 to 18 months, followed by 6 months off drug.

Noted treatment: oral pan-JAK inhibitor, 5-10 mg twice daily. Using a FACSAria, the CD4+ and CD8+ T cells were sorted from the PBMCs. Extracted RNA was reverse transcribed into cDNA, the sequencing template. This table comes from immunoSEQ multiplex PCR, and its TCRdb copy is limited to in-frame clones, with some not included. Of 75,000 to 85,000 clones in the sample, around two thirds were seen once. Study-level findings and limits: In patients, TCRs were shared less clearly than in mice, and HLA may possibly be involved.

About this clone itself: Its antigen is undetermined.

The material sequenced was CD8+ T cells sorted from blood, taken at week 24, from a patient treated with tofacitinib. The source is a human donor with alopecia areata.

The CDR3 region has the DNA TGTGCCAGTAGCCCCTCCCCCGGACTGTACAATGAGCAGTTCTTC. Amino acid sequence: CASSPSPGLYNEQFF. The rearrangement links TRBV19 to TRBJ2-1; tentative D call: TRBD2 (5 bases). The V gene lost 6 bases and the J gene lost 4 bases, with 16 bases spanning the gap. Germline CDR1 and CDR2: LNHDA and SQIVND (reference sequence). The CDR3 consists of 15 residues.